These T cell receptor beta chains were read from a single sample in a study of radiotherapy plus CTLA-4 blockade in lung cancer. Sequenced by immunoSEQ multiplex PCR; TCRdb stores in-frame clones only, minus some. The data contain 80,000 or so clones, around 76% of them singletons. Sequencing used peripheral blood, obtained from a patient treated with radiotherapy plus ipilimumab. These receptors originate from a human donor with non-small cell lung cancer who had a partial response to radiotherapy plus ipilimumab. Some clones in this sample may be carry-over from other donors' samples. Each CDR3 is given with its conserved first and last residue. A D gene is named only where the DNA matches it firmly. A row's size may be missing; if present it is once, few, many or a size class.

CDR3: CASSETSGRGLHTGELFF
DNA: TGTGCCAGCAGTGAGACTAGCGGGAGGGGGCTCCACACCGGGGAGCTGTTTTTT
V: TRBV28
J: TRBJ2-2
length: 18
D: TRBD2
size: .

CDR3: CASSLAGTDHYTF
DNA: TGCGCCAGCAGCTTGGCCGGGACAGATCACTACACCTTC
V: TRBV5-1
J: TRBJ1-2
length: 13
D: TRBD1
size: .

CDR3: CASSPNGQIKTEAFF
DNA: TGTGCCAGCAGCCCCAATGGACAGATTAAGACTGAAGCTTTCTTT
V: TRBV7-8
J: TRBJ1-1
length: 15
D: .
size: .

CDR3: CAWSFGGPTIIYTF
DNA: TGTGCCTGGTCCTTTGGGGGCCCTACTATAATCTACACCTTC
V: TRBV30
J: TRBJ1-2
length: 14
D: .
size: .

CDR3: CASSSTGTSRADTQYF
DNA: TGTGCCAGCAGCTCAACCGGGACTAGTAGGGCAGATACGCAGTATTTT
V: TRBV7-2
J: TRBJ2-3
length: 16
D: TRBD2
size: .

CDR3: CASSTAWGLTSGDLYEQYF
DNA: TGTGCCAGTAGTACCGCTTGGGGCTTGACTAGCGGAGACCTTTACGAGCAGTACTTC
V: TRBV19
J: TRBJ2-7
length: 19
D: TRBD2
size: few

CDR3: CASSRGGQVLGKETQYF
DNA: TGTGCCAGCAGCCGAGGAGGACAGGTTTTGGGAAAAGAGACCCAGTACTTC
V: TRBV7-2
J: TRBJ2-5
length: 17
D: TRBD1
size: few

CDR3: CASSLGLAEGDEQFF
DNA: TGCGCCAGCAGCTTGGGACTAGCGGAGGGGGATGAGCAGTTCTTC
V: TRBV5-1
J: TRBJ2-1
length: 15
D: TRBD2
size: .

CDR3: CASSEEVRRGPWDEQYF
DNA: TGTGCCAGCAGTGAAGAGGTCCGGCGGGGGCCATGGGACGAGCAGTACTTC
V: TRBV6-1
J: TRBJ2-7
length: 17
D: .
size: .

CDR3: CASTITRQGTTFF
DNA: TGTGCCAGCACGATAACGAGACAGGGTACCACTTTCTTT
V: TRBV6-1
J: TRBJ1-1
length: 13
D: TRBD1
size: .

CDR3: CAWRAGRDSYEQYF
DNA: TGTGCCTGGAGGGCCGGGCGGGACTCCTACGAGCAGTACTTC
V: TRBV30
J: TRBJ2-7
length: 14
D: .
size: .

CDR3: CASSQRGGPSSGAFF
DNA: TGTGCCAGCAGTCAGCGGGGCGGGCCCAGCTCGGGAGCTTTCTTT
V: TRBV6-1
J: TRBJ1-1
length: 15
D: .
size: .

CDR3: CASRRQGAYNEQFF
DNA: TGTGCCAGCAGACGACAGGGTGCCTACAATGAGCAGTTCTTC
V: TRBV6-1
J: TRBJ2-1
length: 14
D: TRBD1
size: .

CDR3: CASSLGTGEVGYTF
DNA: TGCGCCAGCAGCTTGGGGACAGGGGAGGTTGGCTACACCTTC
V: TRBV5-1
J: TRBJ1-2
length: 14
D: TRBD1
size: .

CDR3: CASSYLATNEKLFF
DNA: TGTGCCAGCAGTTATCTTGCAACTAATGAAAAACTGTTTTTT
V: TRBV2
J: TRBJ1-4
length: 14
D: .
size: .

CDR3: CASSLVRASSNEQFF
DNA: TGTGCCAGCAGCTTAGTGCGGGCTTCATCCAATGAGCAGTTCTTC
V: TRBV11-2
J: TRBJ2-1
length: 15
D: .
size: .

CDR3: CAWSVRVVYNEQFF
DNA: TGTGCCTGGAGTGTACGGGTAGTTTACAATGAGCAGTTCTTC
V: TRBV30
J: TRBJ2-1
length: 14
D: .
size: .

CDR3: CASSPPLRGVAEAFF
DNA: TGTGCCAGCAGCCCTCCCCTCCGGGGAGTAGCTGAAGCTTTCTTT
V: TRBV2
J: TRBJ1-1
length: 15
D: .
size: .

CDR3: CASSQSFRDEQYF
DNA: TGTGCCAGCAGCCAAAGCTTCAGGGACGAGCAGTACTTC
V: TRBV21-1
J: TRBJ2-7
length: 13
D: .
size: .

CDR3: CATSTMAGPSYEQYF
DNA: TGTGCCACCAGCACTATGGCAGGGCCCTCCTACGAGCAGTACTTC
V: TRBV15
J: TRBJ2-7
length: 15
D: .
size: .

CDR3: CASSVLTGGNEQFF
DNA: TGTGCCAGCAGTGTTCTGACAGGGGGCAATGAGCAGTTCTTC
V: TRBV6-1
J: TRBJ2-1
length: 14
D: TRBD1
size: .

CDR3: CASSLRGRGTDTQYF
DNA: TGTGCCAGCAGCTTACGCGGGAGGGGCACAGATACGCAGTATTTT
V: TRBV7-9
J: TRBJ2-3
length: 15
D: TRBD2
size: .

CDR3: CASSVARTAETQYF
DNA: TGTGCCAGCAGTGTGGCCCGGACTGCTGAGACCCAGTACTTC
V: TRBV25-1
J: TRBJ2-5
length: 14
D: .
size: once

CDR3: CASSFPTSGRYEQYF
DNA: TGTGCCAGCAGTTTCCCTACTAGCGGGAGGTACGAGCAGTACTTC
V: TRBV28
J: TRBJ2-7
length: 15
D: TRBD2
size: .